Detailed here is one T cell receptor beta chain. The antigen is unknown. The data are from a study of shared clonotypes between healthy human individuals. V lost 6 bases to trimming and J lost 0 bases; unmatched junction nucleotides: 2. This CDR3 has 13 residues. Germline CDR1 reads SGHNT; CDR2 reads YYREEE (reference sequence). Clones were sequenced by immunoSEQ multiplex PCR, and TCRdb holds only the in-frame ones, with some missing. The repertoire holds 2,500,000 or so clones, with approximately 90% as singletons. The study's findings and limits: Read depth was anticipated to influence clonotype sharing among donors. Though the depth was large, rarefaction showed that sorted-subset sequencing was incomplete.

The chain links TRBV5-4 to TRBJ1-1, with 7 bases that match TRBD1. Sequences were obtained from naive CD4+ T cells sorted from blood. Sample subset: CD45RA+ positively selected. This TCR derives from a man between 18 and 35 years old in good health. The CDR3 sequence is CASTGQMNTEAFF. CDR3 in DNA: TGTGCCAGCACGGGACAGATGAACACTGAAGCTTTCTTT. Based on the CDR3 plus reference TRBV5-4 and TRBJ1-1, the full variable domain is ETGVTQSPTHLIKTRGQQVTLRCSSQSGHNTVSWYQQALGQGPQFIFQYYREEENGRGNFPPRFSGLQFPNYSSELNVNALELDDSALYLCASTGQMNTEAFFGQGTRLTVV.